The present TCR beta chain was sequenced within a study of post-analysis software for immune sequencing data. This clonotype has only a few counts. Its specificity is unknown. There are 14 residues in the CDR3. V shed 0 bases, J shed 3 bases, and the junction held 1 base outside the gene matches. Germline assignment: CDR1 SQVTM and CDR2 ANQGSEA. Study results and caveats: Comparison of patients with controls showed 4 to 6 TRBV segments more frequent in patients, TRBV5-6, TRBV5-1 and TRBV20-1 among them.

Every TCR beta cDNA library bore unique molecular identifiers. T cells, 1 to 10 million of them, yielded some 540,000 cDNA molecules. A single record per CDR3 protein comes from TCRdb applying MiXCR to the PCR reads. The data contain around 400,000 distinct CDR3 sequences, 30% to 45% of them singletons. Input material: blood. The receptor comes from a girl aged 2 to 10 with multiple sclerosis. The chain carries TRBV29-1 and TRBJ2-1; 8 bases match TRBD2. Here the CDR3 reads CSVEDSGNYNEQFF. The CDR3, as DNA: TGCAGCGTTGAAGATAGCGGGAACTACAATGAGCAGTTCTTC.